This paragraph covers one T cell receptor beta chain sequence. These data are taken from a study of CD8+ T cells in alopecia areata. Study-level information: Twice a day, 5 to 10 mg of oral tofacitinib was administered to treated patients.

Trimming took 5 bases from V and 7 from J; bases not matched to a gene: 6. Per germline, CDR1 PRHDT and CDR2 FYEKMQ (reference sequence). The CDR3 is 14 amino acids. Once RNA had been extracted, it was reverse transcribed into cDNA to act as the sequencing template. The method was immunoSEQ multiplex PCR; TCRdb's version includes in-frame clones alone and lacks a portion of them. Counted here are around 200,000 clones, roughly 65% occurring once; the ten biggest clones make up 1.5% to 2%. The receptor comes from a human donor with alopecia areata. The material sequenced was CD4+ T cells sorted from blood, taken at week 0. The chain joins TRBV13 to TRBJ1-4; TRBD1 matches 8 bases. CDR3 residues: CASSSPDRVEKLFF. DNA for the CDR3: TGTGCCAGCAGCAGCCCGGACAGGGTTGAAAAACTGTTTTTT.